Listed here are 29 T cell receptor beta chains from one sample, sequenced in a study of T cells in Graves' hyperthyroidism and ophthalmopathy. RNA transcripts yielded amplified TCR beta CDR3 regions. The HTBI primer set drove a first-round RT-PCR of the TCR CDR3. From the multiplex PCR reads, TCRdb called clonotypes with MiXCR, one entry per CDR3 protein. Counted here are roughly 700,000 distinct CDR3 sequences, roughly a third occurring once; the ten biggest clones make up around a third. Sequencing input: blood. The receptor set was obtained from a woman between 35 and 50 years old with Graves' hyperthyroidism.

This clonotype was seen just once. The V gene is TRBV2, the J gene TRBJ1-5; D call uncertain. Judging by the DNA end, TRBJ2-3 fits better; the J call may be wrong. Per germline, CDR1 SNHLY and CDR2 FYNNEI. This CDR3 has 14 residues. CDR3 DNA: TGTGCCAGCAGTGAACACGGGCCCTCAGATACGCAGTATTTT. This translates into CASSEHGPSDTQYF.

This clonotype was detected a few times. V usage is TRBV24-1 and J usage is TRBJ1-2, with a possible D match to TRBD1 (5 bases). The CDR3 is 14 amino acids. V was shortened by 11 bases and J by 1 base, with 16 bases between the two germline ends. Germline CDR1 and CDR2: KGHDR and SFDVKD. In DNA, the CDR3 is TGTGCCAGCTCCGATCGGACACGTAACTATGGCTACACCTTC. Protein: CASSDRTRNYGYTF.

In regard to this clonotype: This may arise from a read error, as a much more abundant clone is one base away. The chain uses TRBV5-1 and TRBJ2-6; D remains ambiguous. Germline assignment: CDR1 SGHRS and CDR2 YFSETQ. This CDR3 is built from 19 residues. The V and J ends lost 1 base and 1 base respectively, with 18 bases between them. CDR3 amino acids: CASSLSEVAFGSGANVLTF. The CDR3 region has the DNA TGCGCCAGCAGCTTGTCCGAGGTGGCCTTCGGTTCTGGGGCCAACGTCCTGACTTTC.

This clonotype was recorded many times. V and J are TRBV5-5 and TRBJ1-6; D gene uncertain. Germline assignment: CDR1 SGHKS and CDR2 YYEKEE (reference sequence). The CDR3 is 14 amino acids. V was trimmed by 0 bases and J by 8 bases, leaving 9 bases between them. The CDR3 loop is CASSLGQIDSPLHF. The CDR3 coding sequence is TGTGCCAGCAGCTTGGGACAAATAGATTCACCCCTCCACTTT.

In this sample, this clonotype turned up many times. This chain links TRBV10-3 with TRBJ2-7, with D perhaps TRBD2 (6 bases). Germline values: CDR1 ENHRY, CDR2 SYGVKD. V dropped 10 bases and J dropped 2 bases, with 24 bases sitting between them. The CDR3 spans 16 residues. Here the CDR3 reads CATLAAGKGGTYEQYF. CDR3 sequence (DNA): TGTGCCACGTTGGCTGCCGGGAAAGGCGGGACCTACGAGCAGTACTTC.

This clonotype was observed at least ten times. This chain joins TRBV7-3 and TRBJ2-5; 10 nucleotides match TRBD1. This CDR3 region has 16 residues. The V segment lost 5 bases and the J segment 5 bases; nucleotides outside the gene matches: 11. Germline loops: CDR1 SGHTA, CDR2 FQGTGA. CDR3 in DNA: TGTGCCAGCAGCCCCGGGACAGGGGCAGTCGGGGAGACCCAGTACTTC. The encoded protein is CASSPGTGAVGETQYF.

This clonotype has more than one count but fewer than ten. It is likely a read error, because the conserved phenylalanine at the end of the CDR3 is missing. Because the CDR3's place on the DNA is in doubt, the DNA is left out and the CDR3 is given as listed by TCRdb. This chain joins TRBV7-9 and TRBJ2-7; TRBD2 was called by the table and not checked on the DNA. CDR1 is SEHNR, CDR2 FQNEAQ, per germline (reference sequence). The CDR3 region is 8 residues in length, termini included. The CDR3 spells CASSSGLA.

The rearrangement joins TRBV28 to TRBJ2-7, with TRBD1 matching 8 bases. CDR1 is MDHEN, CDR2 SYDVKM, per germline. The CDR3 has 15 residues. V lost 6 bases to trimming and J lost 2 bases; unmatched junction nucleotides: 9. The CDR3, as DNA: TGTGCCAGCAGGTCGGGACAGGTGGAGACCTACGAGCAGTACTTC. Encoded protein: CASRSGQVETYEQYF.

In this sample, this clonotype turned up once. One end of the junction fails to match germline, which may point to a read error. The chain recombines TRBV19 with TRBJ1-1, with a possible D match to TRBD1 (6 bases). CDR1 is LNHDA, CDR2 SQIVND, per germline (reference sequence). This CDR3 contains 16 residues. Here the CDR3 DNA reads TGTGCCTGTAGTCGTGCGATGGGACAATTGAACACTGAAGCTTTCTTT. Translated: CACSRAMGQLNTEAFF.

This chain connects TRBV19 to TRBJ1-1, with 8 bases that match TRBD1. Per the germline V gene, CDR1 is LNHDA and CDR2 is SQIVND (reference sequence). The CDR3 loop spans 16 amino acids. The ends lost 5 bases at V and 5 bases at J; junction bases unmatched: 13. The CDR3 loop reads CASSGLQGAGGTEAFF. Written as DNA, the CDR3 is TGTGCCAGTAGTGGATTGCAGGGGGCAGGAGGAACTGAAGCTTTCTTT.

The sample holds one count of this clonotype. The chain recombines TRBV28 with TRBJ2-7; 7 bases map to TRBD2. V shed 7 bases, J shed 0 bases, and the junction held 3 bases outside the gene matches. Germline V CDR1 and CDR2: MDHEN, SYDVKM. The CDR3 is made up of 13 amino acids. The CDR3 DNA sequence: TGTGCCAGCACCTCTAGCGGCTCCTACGAGCAGTACTTC. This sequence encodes CASTSSGSYEQYF.

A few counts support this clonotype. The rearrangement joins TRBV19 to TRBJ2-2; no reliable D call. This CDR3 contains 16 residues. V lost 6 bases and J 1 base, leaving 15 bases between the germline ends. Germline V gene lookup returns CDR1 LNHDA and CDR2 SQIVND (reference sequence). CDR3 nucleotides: TGTGCCAGTAGCTCCCAGGACCGCGAGAACACCGGGGAGCTGTTTTTT. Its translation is CASSSQDRENTGELFF.

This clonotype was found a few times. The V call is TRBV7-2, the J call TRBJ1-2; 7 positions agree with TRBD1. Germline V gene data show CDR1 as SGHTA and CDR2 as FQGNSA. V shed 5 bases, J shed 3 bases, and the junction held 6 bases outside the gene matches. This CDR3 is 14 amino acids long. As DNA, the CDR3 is TGTGCCAGCAGCGTCACAGGGGCCCACTATGGCTACACCTTC. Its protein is CASSVTGAHYGYTF.

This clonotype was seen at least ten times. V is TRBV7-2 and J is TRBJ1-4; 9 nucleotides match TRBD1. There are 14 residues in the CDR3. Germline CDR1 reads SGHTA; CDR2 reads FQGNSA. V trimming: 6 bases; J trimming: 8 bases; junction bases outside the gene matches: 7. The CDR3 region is CASSWGTGNEKLFF. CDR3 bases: TGTGCCAGCAGTTGGGGGACAGGGAACGAAAAACTGTTTTTT. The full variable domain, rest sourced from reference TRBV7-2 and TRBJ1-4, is GAGVSQSPSNKVTEKGKDVELRCDPISGHTALYWYRQSLGQGLEFLIYFQGNSAPDKSGLPSDRFSAERTGGSVSTLTIQRTQQEDSAVYLCASSWGTGNEKLFFGSGTQLSVL.

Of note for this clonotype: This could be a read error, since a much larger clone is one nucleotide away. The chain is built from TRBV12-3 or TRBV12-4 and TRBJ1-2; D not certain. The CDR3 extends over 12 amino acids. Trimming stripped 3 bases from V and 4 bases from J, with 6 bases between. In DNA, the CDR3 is TGTGCCAGCAGTTTTAAGGCCTATGGCTACACCTTC. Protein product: CASSFKAYGYTF.

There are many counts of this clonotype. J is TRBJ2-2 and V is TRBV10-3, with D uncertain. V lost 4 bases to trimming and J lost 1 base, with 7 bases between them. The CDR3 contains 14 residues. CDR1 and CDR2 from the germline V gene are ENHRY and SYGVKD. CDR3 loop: CAISGPENTGELFF. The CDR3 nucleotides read TGTGCCATCAGTGGCCCGGAGAACACCGGGGAGCTGTTTTTT.

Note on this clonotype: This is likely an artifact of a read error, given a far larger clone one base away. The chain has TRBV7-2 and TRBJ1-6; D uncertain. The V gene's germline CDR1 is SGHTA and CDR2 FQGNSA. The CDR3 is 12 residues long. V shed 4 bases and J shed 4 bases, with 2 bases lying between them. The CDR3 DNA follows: TGTGCCAGCAGCTGGTATAATTCACCCCTCCACTTT. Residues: CASSWYNSPLHF.

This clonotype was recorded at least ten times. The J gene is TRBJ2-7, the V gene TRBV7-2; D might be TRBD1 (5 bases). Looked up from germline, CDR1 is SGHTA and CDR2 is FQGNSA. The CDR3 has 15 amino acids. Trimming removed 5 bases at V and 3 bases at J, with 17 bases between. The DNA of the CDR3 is TGTGCCAGCAGCCCCCCTTGGGGCGGAATCTACGAGCAGTACTTC. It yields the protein CASSPPWGGIYEQYF.

The DNA of the CDR3 is TGTGCCAGCAGTATCCAGGGCCTCGGCTACACCTTC. Translated: CASSIQGLGYTF. This chain links TRBV6-1 with TRBJ1-2; maybe TRBD1 (5 bases). The germline V and J ends were trimmed by 5 bases and 8 bases, with 12 bases remaining between them. Germline assignment: CDR1 MNHNS and CDR2 SASEGT. The CDR3 loop spans 12 amino acids.

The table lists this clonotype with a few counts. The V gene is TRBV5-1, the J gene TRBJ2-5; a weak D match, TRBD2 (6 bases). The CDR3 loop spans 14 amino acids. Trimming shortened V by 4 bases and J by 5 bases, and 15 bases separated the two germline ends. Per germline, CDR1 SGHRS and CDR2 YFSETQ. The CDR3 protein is CASSRRGVTETQYF. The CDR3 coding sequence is TGCGCCAGCAGCCGGCGCGGGGTTACGGAGACCCAGTACTTC. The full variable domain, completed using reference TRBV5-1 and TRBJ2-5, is KAGVTQTPRYLIKTRGQQVTLSCSPISGHRSVSWYQQTPGQGLQFLFEYFSETQRNKGNFPGRFSGRQFSNSRSEMNVSTLELGDSALYLCASSRRGVTETQYFGPGTRLLVL.

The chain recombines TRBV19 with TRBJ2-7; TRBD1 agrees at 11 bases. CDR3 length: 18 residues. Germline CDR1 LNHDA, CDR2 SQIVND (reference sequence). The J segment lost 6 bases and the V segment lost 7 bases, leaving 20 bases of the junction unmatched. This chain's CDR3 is CASTSRAGQGARVGEQYF. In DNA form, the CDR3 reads TGTGCCAGTACTTCCAGGGCAGGACAGGGGGCGCGGGTTGGCGAGCAGTACTTC.

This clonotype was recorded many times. CDR3 coding DNA: TGTGCCAGCAGCCCAGGACAGTGGGACTATGGCTACACCTTC. It codes for CASSPGQWDYGYTF. The rearrangement uses TRBV7-9 and TRBJ1-2; a weak D match, TRBD1 (6 bases). The V gene's germline CDR1 is SEHNR and CDR2 FQNEAQ (reference sequence). The ends were cut back, 5 bases at V and 3 bases at J, with 13 bases in the middle. The CDR3 runs to 14 residues.

The CDR3 here is CASSHRGTGYGYTF. CDR3 nucleotides: TGTGCCAGCAGCCACCGCGGGACGGGCTATGGCTACACCTTC. The V and J genes are TRBV6-2 or TRBV6-3 and TRBJ1-2; possibly TRBD1 for D (5 bases). V was trimmed by 6 bases and J by 4 bases, leaving 15 bases between them. The length of the CDR3 is 14 residues. CDR1 MNHEY and CDR2 SVGEGT come from the germline V gene.

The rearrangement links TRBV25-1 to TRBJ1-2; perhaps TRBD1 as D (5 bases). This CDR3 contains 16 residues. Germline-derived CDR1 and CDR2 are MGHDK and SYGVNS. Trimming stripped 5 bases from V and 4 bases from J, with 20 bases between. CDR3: CASSIGGRGAPYGYTF. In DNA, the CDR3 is TGTGCCAGCAGTATTGGGGGTCGTGGGGCCCCCTATGGCTACACCTTC.

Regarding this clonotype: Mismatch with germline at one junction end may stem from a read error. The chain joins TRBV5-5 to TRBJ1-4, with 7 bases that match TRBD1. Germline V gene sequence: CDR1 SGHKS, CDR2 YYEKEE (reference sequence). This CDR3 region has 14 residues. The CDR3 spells CASSQGGQEEKLFF. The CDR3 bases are TGCGCCAGCAGCCAAGGCGGACAGGAGGAAAAACTGTTTTTT.

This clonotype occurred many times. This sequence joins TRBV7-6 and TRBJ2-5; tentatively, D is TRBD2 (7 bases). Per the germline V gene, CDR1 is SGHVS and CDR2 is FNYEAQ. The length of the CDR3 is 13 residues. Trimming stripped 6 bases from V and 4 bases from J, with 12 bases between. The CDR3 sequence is CASRFRGGETQYF. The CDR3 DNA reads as TGTGCCAGCAGATTTAGGGGGGGAGAGACCCAGTACTTC.

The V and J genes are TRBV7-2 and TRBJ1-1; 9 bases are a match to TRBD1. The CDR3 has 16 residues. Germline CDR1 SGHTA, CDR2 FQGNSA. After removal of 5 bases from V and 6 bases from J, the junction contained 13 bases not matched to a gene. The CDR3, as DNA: TGTGCCAGCAGCCACGGAAGGACAGGGGCCACCCCTGAAGCTTTCTTT. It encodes CASSHGRTGATPEAFF.

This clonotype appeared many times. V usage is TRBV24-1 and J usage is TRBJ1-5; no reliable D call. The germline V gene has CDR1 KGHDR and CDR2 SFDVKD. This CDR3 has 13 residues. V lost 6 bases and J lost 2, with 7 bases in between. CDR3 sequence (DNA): TGTGCCACCAGTTACGATGGCAATCAGCCCCAGCATTTT. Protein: CATSYDGNQPQHF.

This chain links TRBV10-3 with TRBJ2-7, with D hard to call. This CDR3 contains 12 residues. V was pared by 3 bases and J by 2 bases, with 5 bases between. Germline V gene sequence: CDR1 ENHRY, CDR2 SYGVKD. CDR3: CAISEEPYEQYF. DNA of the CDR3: TGTGCCATCAGTGAAGAGCCCTACGAGCAGTACTTC.